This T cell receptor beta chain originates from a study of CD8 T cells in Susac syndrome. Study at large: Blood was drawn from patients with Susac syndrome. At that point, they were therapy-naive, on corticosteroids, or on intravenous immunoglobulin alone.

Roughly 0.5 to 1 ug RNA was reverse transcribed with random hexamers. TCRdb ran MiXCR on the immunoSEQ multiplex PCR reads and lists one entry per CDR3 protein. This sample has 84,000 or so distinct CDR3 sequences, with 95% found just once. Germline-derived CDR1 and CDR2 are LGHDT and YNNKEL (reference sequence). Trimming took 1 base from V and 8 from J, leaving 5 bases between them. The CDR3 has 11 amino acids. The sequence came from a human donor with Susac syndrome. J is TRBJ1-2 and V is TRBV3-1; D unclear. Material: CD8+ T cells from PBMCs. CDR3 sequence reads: CASSQGTGYTF. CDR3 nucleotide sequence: TGTGCCAGCAGCCAAGGGACGGGCTACACCTTC.